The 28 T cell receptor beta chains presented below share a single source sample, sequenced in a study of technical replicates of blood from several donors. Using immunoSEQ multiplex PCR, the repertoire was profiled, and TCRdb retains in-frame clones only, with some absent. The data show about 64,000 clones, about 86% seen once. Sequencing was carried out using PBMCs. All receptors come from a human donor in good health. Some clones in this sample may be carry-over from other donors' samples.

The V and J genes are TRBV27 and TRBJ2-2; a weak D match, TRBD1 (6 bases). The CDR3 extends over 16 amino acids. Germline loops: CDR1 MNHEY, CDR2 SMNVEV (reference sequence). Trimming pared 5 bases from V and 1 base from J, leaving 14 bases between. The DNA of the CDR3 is TGTGCCAGCAGTCCACTAGACAGGATGAACACCGGGGAGCTGTTTTTT. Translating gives CASSPLDRMNTGELFF.

The CDR3 reads CGRASGGAEGGELFF. The CDR3 nucleotides are TGTGGACGGGCTAGCGGGGGGGCAGAGGGCGGGGAGCTGTTTTTT. This chain joins TRBV6-5 and TRBJ2-2, with TRBD2 matching 12 bases. The CDR3 covers 15 residues. Germline V gene sequence: CDR1 MNHEY, CDR2 SVGAGI.

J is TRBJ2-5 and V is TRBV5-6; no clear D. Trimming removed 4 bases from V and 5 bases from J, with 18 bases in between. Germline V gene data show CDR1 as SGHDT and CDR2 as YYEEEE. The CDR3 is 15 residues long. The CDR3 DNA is TGTGCCAGCAGCCCCAGGTGGTCCAGAAGGGAGACCCAGTACTTC. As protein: CASSPRWSRRETQYF. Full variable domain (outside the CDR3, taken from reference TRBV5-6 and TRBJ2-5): DAGVTQSPTHLIKTRGQQVTLRCSPKSGHDTVSWYQQALGQGPQFIFQYYEEEERQRGNFPDRFSGHQFPNYSSELNVNALLLGDSALYLCASSPRWSRRETQYFGPGTRLLVL.

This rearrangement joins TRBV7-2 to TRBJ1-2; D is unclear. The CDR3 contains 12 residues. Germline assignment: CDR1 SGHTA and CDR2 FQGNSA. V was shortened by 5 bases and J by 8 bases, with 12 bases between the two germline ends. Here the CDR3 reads CASSKQISGYTF. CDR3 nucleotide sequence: TGTGCCAGCAGCAAACAGATCTCCGGCTACACCTTC.

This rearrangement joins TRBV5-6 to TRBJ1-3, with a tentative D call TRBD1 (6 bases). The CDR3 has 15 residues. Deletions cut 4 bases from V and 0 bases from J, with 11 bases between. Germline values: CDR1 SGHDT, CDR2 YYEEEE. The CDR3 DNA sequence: TGTGCCAGCAGCCGTGGACAGCCCTCTGGAAACACCATATATTTT. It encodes CASSRGQPSGNTIYF.

The chain's CDR3 is CASSGTGGLETQYF. The CDR3 DNA reads TGTGCCAGCAGTGGGACAGGGGGTTTAGAGACCCAGTACTTC. The V and J genes are TRBV2 and TRBJ2-5; 10 bases fit TRBD1. Germline lookup yields CDR1 SNHLY and CDR2 FYNNEI. With V trimmed by 4 bases and J by 4 bases, 3 bases remained unmatched. This CDR3 comprises 14 residues. The full variable domain, in which reference TRBV2 and TRBJ2-5 provide the parts outside the CDR3, is EPEVTQTPSHQVTQMGQEVILRCVPISNHLYFYWYRQILGQKVEFLVSFYNNEISEKSEIFDDQFSVERPDGSNFTLKIRSTKLEDSAMYFCASSGTGGLETQYFGPGTRLLVL.

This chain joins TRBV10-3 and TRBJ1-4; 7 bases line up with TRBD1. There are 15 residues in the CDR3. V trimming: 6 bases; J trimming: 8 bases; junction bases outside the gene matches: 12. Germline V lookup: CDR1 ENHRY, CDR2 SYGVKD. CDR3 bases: TGTGCCATCAGCACCCGAGCAGGGGGAACGGAAAAACTGTTTTTT. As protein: CAISTRAGGTEKLFF.

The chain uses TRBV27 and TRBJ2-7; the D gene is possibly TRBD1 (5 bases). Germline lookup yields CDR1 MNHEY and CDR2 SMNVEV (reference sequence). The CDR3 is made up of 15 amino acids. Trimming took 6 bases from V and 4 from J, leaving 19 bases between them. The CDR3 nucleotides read TGTGCCAGCAGATCGTCCGTTCAGGGTCAATACGAGCAGTACTTC. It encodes CASRSSVQGQYEQYF.

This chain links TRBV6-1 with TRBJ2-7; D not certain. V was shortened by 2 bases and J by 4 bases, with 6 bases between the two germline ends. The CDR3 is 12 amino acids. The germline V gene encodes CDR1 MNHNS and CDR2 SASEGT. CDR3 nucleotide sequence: TGTGCCAGCAGTGAATCCCGTTACGAGCAGTACTTC. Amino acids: CASSESRYEQYF.

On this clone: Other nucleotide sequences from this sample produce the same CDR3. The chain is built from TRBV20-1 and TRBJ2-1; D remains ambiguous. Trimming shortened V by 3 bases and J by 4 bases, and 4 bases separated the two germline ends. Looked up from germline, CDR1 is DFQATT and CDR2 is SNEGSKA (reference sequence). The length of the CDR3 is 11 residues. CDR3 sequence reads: CSASGYNEQFF. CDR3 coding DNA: TGCAGTGCTAGCGGGTACAATGAGCAGTTCTTC.

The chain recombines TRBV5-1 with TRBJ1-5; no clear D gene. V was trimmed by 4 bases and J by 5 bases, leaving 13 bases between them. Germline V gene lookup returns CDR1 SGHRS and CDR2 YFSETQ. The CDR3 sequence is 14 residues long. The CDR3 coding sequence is TGCGCCAGCAGCCCGGGATTATCGGATCAGCCCCAGCATTTT. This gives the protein CASSPGLSDQPQHF.

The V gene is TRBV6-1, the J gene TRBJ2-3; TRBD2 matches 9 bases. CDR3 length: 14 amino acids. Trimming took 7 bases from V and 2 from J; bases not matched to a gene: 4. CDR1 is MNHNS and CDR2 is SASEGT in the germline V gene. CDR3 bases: TGTGCCAGCATGCCGGGACTAGCCACAGATACGCAGTATTTT. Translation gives CASMPGLATDTQYF.

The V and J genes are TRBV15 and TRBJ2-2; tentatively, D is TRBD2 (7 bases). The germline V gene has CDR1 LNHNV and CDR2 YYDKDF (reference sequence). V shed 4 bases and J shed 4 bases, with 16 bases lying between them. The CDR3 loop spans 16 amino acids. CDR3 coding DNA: TGTGCCACCAGCAACCGGCGGGGGCAATCCACCGGGGAGCTGTTTTTT. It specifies CATSNRRGQSTGELFF.

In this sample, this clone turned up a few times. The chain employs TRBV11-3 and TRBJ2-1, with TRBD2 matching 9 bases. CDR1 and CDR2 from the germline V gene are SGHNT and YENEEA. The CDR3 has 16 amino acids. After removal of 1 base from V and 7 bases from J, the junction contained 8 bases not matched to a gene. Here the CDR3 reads CASSLAPAGGLNEQFF. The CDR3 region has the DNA TGTGCCAGCAGCTTAGCCCCAGCGGGAGGCTTAAATGAGCAGTTCTTC.

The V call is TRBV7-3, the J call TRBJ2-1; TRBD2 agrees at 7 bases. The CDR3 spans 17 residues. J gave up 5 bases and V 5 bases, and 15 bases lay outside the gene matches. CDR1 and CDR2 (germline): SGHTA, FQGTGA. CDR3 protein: CASSDPGGAGKNNEQFF. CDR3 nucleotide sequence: TGTGCCAGCAGCGACCCTGGGGGAGCGGGGAAGAACAATGAGCAGTTCTTC.

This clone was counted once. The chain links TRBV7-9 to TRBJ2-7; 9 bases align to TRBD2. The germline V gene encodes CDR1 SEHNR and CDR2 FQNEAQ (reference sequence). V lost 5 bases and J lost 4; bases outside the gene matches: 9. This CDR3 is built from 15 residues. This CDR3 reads CASSRSVAGVYEQYF. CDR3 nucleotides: TGTGCCAGCAGCCGCTCGGTAGCGGGAGTTTACGAGCAGTACTTC. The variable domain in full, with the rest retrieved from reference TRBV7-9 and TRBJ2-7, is DTGVSQNPRHKITKRGQNVTFRCDPISEHNRLYWYRQTLGQGPEFLTYFQNEAQLEKSRLLSDRFSAERPKGSFSTLEIQRTEQGDSAMYLCASSRSVAGVYEQYFGPGTRLTVT.

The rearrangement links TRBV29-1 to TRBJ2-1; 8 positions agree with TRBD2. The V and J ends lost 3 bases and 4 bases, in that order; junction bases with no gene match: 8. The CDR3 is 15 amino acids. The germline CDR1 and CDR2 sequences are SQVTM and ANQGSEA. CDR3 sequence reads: CSVDRLAGPYNEQFF. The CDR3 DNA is TGCAGCGTTGACCGTTTAGCGGGACCGTACAATGAGCAGTTCTTC.

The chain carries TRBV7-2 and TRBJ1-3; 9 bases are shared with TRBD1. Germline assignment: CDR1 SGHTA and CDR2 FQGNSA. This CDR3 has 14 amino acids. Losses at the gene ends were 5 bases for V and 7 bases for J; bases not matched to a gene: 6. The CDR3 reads CASSAGTGTNTIYF. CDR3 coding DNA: TGTGCCAGCAGCGCTGGGACAGGGACGAACACCATATATTTT.

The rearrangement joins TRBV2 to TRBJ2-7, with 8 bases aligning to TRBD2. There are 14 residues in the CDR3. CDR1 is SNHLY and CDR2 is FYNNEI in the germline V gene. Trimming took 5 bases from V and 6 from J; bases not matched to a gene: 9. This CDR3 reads CASSLGLARPEQYF. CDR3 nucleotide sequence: TGTGCCAGCAGTCTAGGACTAGCTCGCCCCGAGCAGTACTTC.

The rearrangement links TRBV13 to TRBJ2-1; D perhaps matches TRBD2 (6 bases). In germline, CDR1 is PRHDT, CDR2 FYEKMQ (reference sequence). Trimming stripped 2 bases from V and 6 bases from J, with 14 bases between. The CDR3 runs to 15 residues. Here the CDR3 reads CASSLWRGRGNEQFF. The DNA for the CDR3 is TGTGCCAGCAGCTTATGGAGGGGCAGAGGCAATGAGCAGTTCTTC.

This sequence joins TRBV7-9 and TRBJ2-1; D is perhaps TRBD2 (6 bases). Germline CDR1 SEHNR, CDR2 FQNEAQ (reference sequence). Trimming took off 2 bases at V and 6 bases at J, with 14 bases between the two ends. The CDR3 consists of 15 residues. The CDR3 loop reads CASSLTGTAINEQFF. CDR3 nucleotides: TGTGCCAGCAGCTTAACCGGGACTGCCATCAATGAGCAGTTCTTC.

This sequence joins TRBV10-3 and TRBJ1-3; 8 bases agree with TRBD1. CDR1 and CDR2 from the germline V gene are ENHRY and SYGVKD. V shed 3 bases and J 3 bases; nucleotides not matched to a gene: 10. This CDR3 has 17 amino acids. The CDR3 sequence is CAISDHGQGRLGNTIYF. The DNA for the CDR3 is TGTGCCATCAGTGATCACGGACAGGGTAGACTTGGAAACACCATATATTTT.

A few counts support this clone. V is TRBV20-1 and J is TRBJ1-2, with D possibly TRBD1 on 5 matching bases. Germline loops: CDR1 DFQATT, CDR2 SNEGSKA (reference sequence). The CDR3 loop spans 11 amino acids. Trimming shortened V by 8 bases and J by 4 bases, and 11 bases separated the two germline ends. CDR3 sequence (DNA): TGCAGTTTCGGGGGGGTCTATGGCTACACCTTC. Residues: CSFGGVYGYTF.

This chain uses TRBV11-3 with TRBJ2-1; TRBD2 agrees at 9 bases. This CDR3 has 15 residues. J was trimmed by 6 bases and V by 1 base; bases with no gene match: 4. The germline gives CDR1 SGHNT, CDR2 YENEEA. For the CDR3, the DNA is TGTGCCAGCAGCTTAGCCAGCGGGAGGAGCAATGAGCAGTTCTTC. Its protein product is CASSLASGRSNEQFF.

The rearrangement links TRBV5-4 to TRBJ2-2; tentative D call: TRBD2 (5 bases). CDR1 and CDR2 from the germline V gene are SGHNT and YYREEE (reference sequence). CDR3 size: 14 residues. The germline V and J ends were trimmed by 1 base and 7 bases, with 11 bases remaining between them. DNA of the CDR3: TGTGCCAGCAGCTTGAGAGGGTTCGGCGGGGAGCTGTTTTTT. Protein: CASSLRGFGGELFF.

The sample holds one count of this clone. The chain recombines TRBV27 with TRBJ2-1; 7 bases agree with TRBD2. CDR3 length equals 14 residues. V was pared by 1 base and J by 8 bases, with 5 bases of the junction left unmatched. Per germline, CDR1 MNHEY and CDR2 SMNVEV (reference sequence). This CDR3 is CASSLYSLADEQFF. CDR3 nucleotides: TGTGCCAGCAGTTTATACTCCCTAGCGGATGAGCAGTTCTTC.

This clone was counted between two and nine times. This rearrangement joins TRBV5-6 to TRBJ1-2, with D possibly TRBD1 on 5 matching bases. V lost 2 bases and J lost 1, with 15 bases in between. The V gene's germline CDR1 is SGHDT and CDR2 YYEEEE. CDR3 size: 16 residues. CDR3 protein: CASSFGGLRFNYGYTF. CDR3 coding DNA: TGTGCCAGCAGCTTTGGGGGGTTAAGGTTTAACTATGGCTACACCTTC. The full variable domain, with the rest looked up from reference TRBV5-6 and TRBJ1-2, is DAGVTQSPTHLIKTRGQQVTLRCSPKSGHDTVSWYQQALGQGPQFIFQYYEEEERQRGNFPDRFSGHQFPNYSSELNVNALLLGDSALYLCASSFGGLRFNYGYTFGSGTRLTVV.

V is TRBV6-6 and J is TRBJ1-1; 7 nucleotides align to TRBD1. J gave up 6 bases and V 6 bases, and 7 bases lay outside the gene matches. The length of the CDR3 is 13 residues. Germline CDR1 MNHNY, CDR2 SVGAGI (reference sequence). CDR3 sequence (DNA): TGTGCCAGCAGGCCACAGGGGAGAGCTGAAGCTTTCTTT. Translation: CASRPQGRAEAFF.